The clone carrying this TCR beta chain has a handful of counts. Its antigen remains unknown. The junction had 4 bases not matched to a gene; V was cut back by 1 base and J by 4 bases. This CDR3 region has 15 residues. Germline V gives CDR1 LGHNA, CDR2 YSLEER. This entry is derived from a study of beta chain features in type 1 diabetes. Regarding the study as a whole: Shorter TCRB CDR3s, moderately but significantly so, marked every one of the four CD4+ subsets in Type 1 diabetes patients. Cells carrying high TCR expression could end up over-represented when cDNA is sequenced.

The entirety of the isolated RNA underwent reverse transcription, so expressed TCRB transcripts were sequenced. Sequenced by immunoSEQ multiplex PCR; TCRdb stores in-frame clones only, minus some. Of around 300,000 clones listed, approximately 9.9% are singletons. The TCR originated in a woman aged 25 to 39 in good health. The V call is TRBV4-3, the J call TRBJ2-5; 9 bases agree with TRBD2. The sequenced material came from naive CD4+ T cells from blood. DNA for the CDR3: TGCGCCAGCAGCCAAGCGCTAGCGGGAAGAGAGACCCAGTACTTC. It yields the protein CASSQALAGRETQYF.